This T cell receptor beta chain was profiled in a study of cytomegalovirus exposure and HLA in healthy donors. Vbeta (60) and Jbeta (13) primers were used in the PCR. Produced via immunoSEQ multiplex PCR; TCRdb's table is partial and in-frame only. The sample shows some 120,000 clones, and 3.6% sits with its ten largest clones. Whole-study findings and limits: Most subjects' HLA-A and HLA-B alleles were reportedly predicted from TCR beta sequences.

As concerns this clone: Its antigen is undetermined.

The CDR3 extends over 14 amino acids. Germline values: CDR1 MDHEN, CDR2 SYDVKM. Trimming shortened V by 1 base and J by 0 bases, and 7 bases separated the two germline ends. The clonotype comes from a man aged 18 to 35 in good health and CMV-seronegative. Sequencing input: PBMCs. This chain connects TRBV28 to TRBJ2-7; tentative D call: TRBD1 (5 bases). The chain's CDR3 is CASSLYQGSYEQYF. CDR3 nucleotides: TGTGCCAGCAGTTTATATCAGGGCTCCTACGAGCAGTACTTC.